This T cell receptor beta chain was obtained from a study of blood T cells in healthy people across ages. A note on this clonotype: The antigen remains unidentified.

The study's findings and limits: Diversity of TCR beta per million T cells declined in a roughly linear way with age.

CDR1 is DFQATT, CDR2 SNEGSKA, per germline (reference sequence). The CDR3 loop spans 14 amino acids. Trimming took 5 bases from V and 0 from J, leaving 13 bases between them. Then a second PCR, running roughly 7 to 11 cycles, was carried out with a sample-barcoded 5' primer and a J-beta primer mix. TCRdb called the 5' RACE reads again in MiXCR, with one record for every CDR3 protein. There are just over 1 million distinct CDR3 sequences in the sample; 35% to 50% occur only once, and under 20% lies in the top ten. The rearrangement joins TRBV20-1 to TRBJ1-1; D is possibly TRBD1 (5 bases). The sequenced sample consisted of blood. This clonotype was obtained from an older woman in good health. In DNA, the CDR3 is TGCAGTGCTCCCCGGGGGGTCTTGAACACTGAAGCTTTCTTT. Encoded protein: CSAPRGVLNTEAFF.